The 3 T cell receptor beta chains below were found in one sample sequenced in a study of blood T cell repertoires in COVID-19. Clones were sequenced by immunoSEQ multiplex PCR, and TCRdb holds only the in-frame ones, with some missing. The sample gives tens of thousands of clones, over 75% of which show up once; around 2.9% is in the top ten. Sequencing was carried out using peripheral blood. These receptors all stem from an elderly man with acute or convalescent COVID-19.

Comment on this clone: This same CDR3 is encoded by further DNA sequences in the sample. The rearrangement uses TRBV29-1 and TRBJ1-2; 10 nucleotides line up with TRBD1. The CDR3 is 13 residues long. Germline V CDR1 and CDR2: SQVTM, ANQGSEA. The J segment lost 4 bases and the V segment lost 4 bases, leaving 3 bases of the junction unmatched. CDR3 region: CSVGTGGSYGYTF. The CDR3 bases are TGCAGCGTTGGGACAGGGGGATCCTATGGCTACACCTTC.

The V and J genes are TRBV7-2 and TRBJ2-7; TRBD2 matches 7 bases. This CDR3 is 15 amino acids long. V lost 4 bases, J lost 6 bases, and 12 bases stayed unmatched. Germline loops: CDR1 SGHTA, CDR2 FQGNSA. CDR3 DNA sequence: TGTGCCAGCAGCTCCGGTGGACTAGTGGGGCGCGAGCAGTACTTC. This codes for CASSSGGLVGREQYF.

The chain links TRBV9 to TRBJ2-1; TRBD2 agrees at 12 bases. CDR1 SGDLS and CDR2 YYNGEE come from the germline V gene. CDR3 length: 16 amino acids. The ends lost 0 bases at V and 8 bases at J; junction bases unmatched: 6. Here the CDR3 reads CASSVESSGRAYEQFF. DNA for the CDR3: TGTGCCAGCAGCGTAGAGTCTAGCGGGAGGGCCTATGAGCAGTTCTTC.